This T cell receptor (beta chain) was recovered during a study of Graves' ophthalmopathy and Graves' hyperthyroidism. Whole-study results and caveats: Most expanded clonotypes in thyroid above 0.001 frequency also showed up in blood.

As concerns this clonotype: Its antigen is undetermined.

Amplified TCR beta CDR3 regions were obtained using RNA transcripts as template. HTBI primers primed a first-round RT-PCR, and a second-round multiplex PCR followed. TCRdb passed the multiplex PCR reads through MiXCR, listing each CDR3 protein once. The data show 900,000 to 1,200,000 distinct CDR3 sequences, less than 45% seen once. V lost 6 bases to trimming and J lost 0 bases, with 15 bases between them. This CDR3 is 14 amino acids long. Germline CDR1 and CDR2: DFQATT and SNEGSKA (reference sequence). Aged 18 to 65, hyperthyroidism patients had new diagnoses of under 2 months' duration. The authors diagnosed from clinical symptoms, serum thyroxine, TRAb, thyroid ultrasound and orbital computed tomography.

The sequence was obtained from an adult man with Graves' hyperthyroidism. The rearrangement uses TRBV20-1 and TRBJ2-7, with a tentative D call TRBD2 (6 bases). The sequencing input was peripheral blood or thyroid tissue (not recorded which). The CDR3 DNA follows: TGCAGTGCCATCCGTAGCGGTATCTCCTACGAGCAGTACTTC. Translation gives CSAIRSGISYEQYF.